The rows below give T cell receptor beta chains drawn from one sample of a study of blood T cell repertoires in COVID-19. Assay: immunoSEQ multiplex PCR; the TCRdb copy retains only in-frame clones and omits some. The table shows around 200,000 clones, with approximately 80% occurring only once. Sequencing was performed on PBMCs or T cells enriched from blood (not recorded which). The receptors originated from a man aged 40-49 years who had recovered from COVID-19. Both conserved end residues are part of each CDR3. The D gene is left open where the match is weak. Size is stated for part of the rows, as once, few or many counts, or as a class when the clone is expanded.

.	TRBJ1-1	.	TRBV4-1	TGCGCCAGCAGCCAACGTCAGGCTTACACTGAAGCTTTCTTT	CASSQRQAYTEAFF
few	TRBJ1-2	TRBD1	TRBV15	TGTGCCACCAGCAGAGATTTGACAGGGACGACGAATGGCTACACCTTC	CATSRDLTGTTNGYTF
.	TRBJ2-1	.	TRBV18	TGTGCCAGCTCCACCGTGGGGGGTCAAGGAGATGAGCAGTTCTTC	CASSTVGGQGDEQFF
.	TRBJ2-7	.	TRBV18	TGTGCCAGCTCACCGAAGTCCTCCGGAGTTTCCTACGAGCAGTACTTC	CASSPKSSGVSYEQYF
.	TRBJ2-3	.	TRBV11-2	TGTGCCAGCAGCTTAGTACAGGATTCTAGCACAGATACGCAGTATTTT	CASSLVQDSSTDTQYF
few	TRBJ2-1	.	TRBV6-5	TGTGCCAGCAGTTACTCCGGGGGAACGGCTTACAATGAGCAGTTCTTC	CASSYSGGTAYNEQFF
many	TRBJ2-3	TRBD2	TRBV5-1	TGCGCCAGCAGCTCACTAGCGGCACCCCCAGATACGCAGTATTTT	CASSSLAAPPDTQYF
.	TRBJ1-2	.	TRBV19	TGTGCCAGTCGGCCGGCGGGGGGGCGGGGGGATGGCTACACCTTC	CASRPAGGRGDGYTF
.	TRBJ2-1	.	TRBV18	TGTGCCAGCTCATTCGGGAGTTTGTATGAGCAGTTCTTC	CASSFGSLYEQFF
.	TRBJ1-2	.	TRBV30	TGTGCCTGGAGTGTACGGATACGGGGGAACTATGGCTACACCTTC	CAWSVRIRGNYGYTF
.	TRBJ2-1	.	TRBV30	TGTGCCTGGAGTGTTCCCAGGTCCTACAATGAGCAGTTCTTC	CAWSVPRSYNEQFF
.	TRBJ1-2	.	TRBV4-1	TGCGCCAGCAGCCAAGACCCAGGCCAGAAGTATGGCTACACCTTC	CASSQDPGQKYGYTF
.	TRBJ1-2	TRBD1	TRBV30	TGTGCCTGGACCCAAGACAGGGGCTCCTATGGCTACACCTTC	CAWTQDRGSYGYTF
.	TRBJ2-7	.	TRBV27	TGTGCCAGCAGTGCTATTCCGACTCTTTCCTACGAGCAGTACTTC	CASSAIPTLSYEQYF
.	TRBJ1-6	TRBD1	TRBV9	TGTGCCAGCAGCGCGACAGGGAATTCACCCCTCCACTTT	CASSATGNSPLHF
.	TRBJ1-2	TRBD1	TRBV11-2	TGTGCCAGCAGCCGTTCACAGGGGTCTAACTATGGCTACACCTTC	CASSRSQGSNYGYTF
.	TRBJ2-7	.	TRBV21-1	TGTGCCAGCAGCCTGGCTTTTACCGGGACAGGGTCGTGGGAGCAGTACTTC	CASSLAFTGTGSWEQYF
.	TRBJ1-1	TRBD1	TRBV3-1/TRBV3-2	TGTGCCAGCAGCCAACACCCGGGACAGAAGAACACTGAAGCTTTCTTT	CASSQHPGQKNTEAFF
.	TRBJ1-6	.	TRBV12-5	TGTGCTAGTGGTTTGGGGGGGCAAAATGGTTCACCCCTCCACTTT	CASGLGGQNGSPLHF
few	TRBJ2-7	TRBD1	TRBV5-1	TGCGCCAGCAGCTTCGAGGGGGACAGCTCCTACGAGCAGTACTTC	CASSFEGDSSYEQYF
.	TRBJ1-1	.	TRBV11-2	TGTGCCAGCAGCTTAGGGGTTCAGGTTGAAGCTTTCTTT	CASSLGVQVEAFF
.	TRBJ2-2	TRBD2	TRBV27	TGTGCCAGCAGTTCTTCTAGCGGGAGGGCCCTTATCCCGGGGACCGGGGAGCTGTTTTTT	CASSSSSGRALIPGTGELFF
.	TRBJ2-7	TRBD2	TRBV27	TGTGCCAGCAGGGTCGCGGGAGTGCGGGACGAGCAGTACTTC	CASRVAGVRDEQYF